The 8 T cell receptor beta chains below come from one sample, sequenced in a study of CD8+ T cells in alopecia areata. RNA extraction was followed by reverse transcription into cDNA, which acted as the sequencing template. Profiled with immunoSEQ multiplex PCR; TCRdb holds only in-frame clones, not every one. Here the sample spans about 150,000 clones, more than 45% being singletons. The sequences come from CD8+ T cells sorted from blood, collected at week 0. The receptors originated from a human donor with alopecia areata.

This chain links TRBV7-2 with TRBJ2-3, with D perhaps matching TRBD1 (5 bases). Germline V gene data show CDR1 as SGHTA and CDR2 as FQGNSA. V was clipped by 5 bases and J by 0 bases, with 9 bases between them. The CDR3 is 14 residues long. As DNA, the CDR3 is TGTGCCAGCAGCAGCACAGGAAGCACAGATACGCAGTATTTT. Translating it yields CASSSTGSTDTQYF.

This clone appeared a few times. This rearrangement joins TRBV29-1 to TRBJ2-1; 10 bases are shared with TRBD2. V was pared by 1 base and J by 5 bases, with 11 bases of the junction left unmatched. The length of the CDR3 is 17 residues. In germline, CDR1 is SQVTM, CDR2 ANQGSEA. Here the CDR3 reads CSVEGRASGGLDNEQFF. CDR3 nucleotides: TGCAGCGTTGAAGGTAGGGCTAGCGGGGGCCTGGACAATGAGCAGTTCTTC.

This clone was counted only a few times. V gene TRBV25-1 combines with J gene TRBJ2-3; D possibly matches TRBD1 or TRBD2 (5 bases each). The CDR3 is made up of 15 amino acids. Germline V gene data show CDR1 as MGHDK and CDR2 as SYGVNS. The V end was cut by 1 base, the J end by 4 bases, with 12 bases between. CDR3 coding DNA: TGTGCCAGCAGTGAATTTCAGGGAGCCCCAGATACGCAGTATTTT. Translated: CASSEFQGAPDTQYF. The full variable domain, in which reference TRBV25-1 and TRBJ2-3 provide the parts outside the CDR3, is EADIYQTPRYLVIGTGKKITLECSQTMGHDKMYWYQQDPGMELHLIHYSYGVNSTEKGDLSSESTVSRIRTEHFPLTLESARPSHTSQYLCASSEFQGAPDTQYFGPGTRLTVL.

This clone occurred a few times. The same CDR3 arises from other DNA sequences in this sample as well. The chain recombines TRBV30 with TRBJ2-7; D perhaps matches TRBD2 (6 bases). The CDR3 runs 12 residues. V was trimmed by 3 bases and J by 3 bases, leaving 9 bases between them. Germline values: CDR1 GTSNPN, CDR2 SVGIG (reference sequence). The DNA for the CDR3 is TGTGCCTGGAGCTGGGGAGGCTACGAGCAGTACTTC. Protein sequence: CAWSWGGYEQYF.

The chain uses TRBV4-3 and TRBJ2-1; tentative D call: TRBD2 (6 bases). This CDR3 has 18 amino acids. CDR1 and CDR2 from the germline V gene are LGHNA and YSLEER. The V and J ends lost 0 bases and 2 bases respectively, with 17 bases between them. CDR3 in amino acids: CASSQDTQLGGTYNEQFF. The CDR3 region has the DNA TGCGCCAGCAGCCAAGATACACAGTTGGGAGGCACCTACAATGAGCAGTTCTTC.

The rearrangement uses TRBV30 and TRBJ1-2, with D tentatively TRBD1 (6 bases). Germline assignment: CDR1 GTSNPN and CDR2 SVGIG (reference sequence). The CDR3 runs to 14 residues. Trimming stripped 5 bases from V and 0 bases from J, with 13 bases between. CDR3: CAWFRRTANYGYTF. CDR3 DNA: TGTGCCTGGTTTCGTCGGACAGCTAACTATGGCTACACCTTC.

This clone was recorded a few times. The chain links TRBV11-2 to TRBJ2-1, with D possibly being TRBD2 (6 bases). V was pared by 4 bases and J by 9 bases, with 10 bases between. The CDR3 totals 12 residues. Germline-derived CDR1 and CDR2 are SGHAT and FQNNGV. CDR3 residues: CASSSSAAEQFF. The CDR3 DNA reads as TGTGCCAGCAGCTCTAGCGCAGCTGAGCAGTTCTTC.

This clone was detected a few times. The DNA for the CDR3 is TGTGCCAGCAGCGAGGGGATGAACACCGGGGAGCTGTTTTTT. Translation gives CASSEGMNTGELFF. This chain uses TRBV6-5 with TRBJ2-2; either TRBD1 or TRBD2 may supply D (5 bases each). Trimming took off 6 bases at V and 1 base at J, with 9 bases between the two ends. The CDR3 totals 14 residues. The germline V gene encodes CDR1 MNHEY and CDR2 SVGAGI.